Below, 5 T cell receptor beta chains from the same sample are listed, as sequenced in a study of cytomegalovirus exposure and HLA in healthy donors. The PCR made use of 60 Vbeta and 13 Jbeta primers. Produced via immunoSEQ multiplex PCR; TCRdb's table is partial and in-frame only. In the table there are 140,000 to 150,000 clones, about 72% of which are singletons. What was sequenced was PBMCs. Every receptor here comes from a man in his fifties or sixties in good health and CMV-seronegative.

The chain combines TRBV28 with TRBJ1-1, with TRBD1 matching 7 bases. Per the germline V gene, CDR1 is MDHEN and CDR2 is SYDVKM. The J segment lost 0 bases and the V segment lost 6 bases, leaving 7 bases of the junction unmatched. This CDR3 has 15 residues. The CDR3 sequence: CASRPGTVVNTEAFF. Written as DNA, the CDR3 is TGTGCCAGCAGACCCGGGACAGTCGTGAACACTGAAGCTTTCTTT.

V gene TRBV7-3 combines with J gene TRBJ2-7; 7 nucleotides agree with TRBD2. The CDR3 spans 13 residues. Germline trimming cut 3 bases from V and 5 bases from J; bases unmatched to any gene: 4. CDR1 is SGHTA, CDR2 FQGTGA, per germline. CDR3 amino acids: CASSFSGSNEQYF. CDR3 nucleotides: TGTGCCAGCAGCTTTAGCGGGTCCAACGAGCAGTACTTC.

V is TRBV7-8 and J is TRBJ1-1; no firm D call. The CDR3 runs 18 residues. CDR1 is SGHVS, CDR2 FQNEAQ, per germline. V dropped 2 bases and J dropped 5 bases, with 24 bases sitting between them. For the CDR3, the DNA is TGTGCCAGCAGCTTAACCCCCCCTTACGGGCGGTGGGAGACTGAAGCTTTCTTT. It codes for CASSLTPPYGRWETEAFF.

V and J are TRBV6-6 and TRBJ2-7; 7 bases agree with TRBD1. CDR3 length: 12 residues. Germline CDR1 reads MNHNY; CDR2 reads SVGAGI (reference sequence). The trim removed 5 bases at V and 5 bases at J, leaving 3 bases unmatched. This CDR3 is CASSRQGHEQYF. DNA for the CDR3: TGTGCCAGCAGTCGACAGGGCCACGAGCAGTACTTC.

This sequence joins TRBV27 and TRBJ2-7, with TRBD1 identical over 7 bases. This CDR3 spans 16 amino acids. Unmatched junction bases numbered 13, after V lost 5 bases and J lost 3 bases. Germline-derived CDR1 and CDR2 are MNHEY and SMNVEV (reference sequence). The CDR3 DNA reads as TGTGCCAGCAGTACGAGCACCAGGGGGTTCCTCTACGAGCAGTACTTC. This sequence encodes CASSTSTRGFLYEQYF.